The 12 T cell receptor delta chains listed next were all sequenced from one sample in a study of γδ T cells in repeated Plasmodium falciparum infection. TCRdb made new clone calls on the multiplex PCR reads using CATT. The sample consists of 50,000 to 55,000 delta-chain clones, roughly 2% of them appearing once. Flow sorting of PBMC yielded separate Vgamma9/Vdelta2+ and Vdelta2-negative gammadelta T cell populations for bulk repertoire analysis. Sequencing was done on a sample of gamma-delta T cells from blood. These receptors came from a pool of human donors (malaria-infected and uninfected, not separated).

In regard to this clone: It is likely a read error: a sequence one base away is far more abundant. The same CDR3 also results from other DNA sequences found in this sample. V gene TRDV1 combines with J gene TRDJ1, with D tentatively TRDD3 (7 bases). The J gene is absent in TCRdb and was assigned here via DNA matching to germline. The CDR3 totals 22 residues. From germline, CDR1 is TSWWSYY and CDR2 QGS. The V gene lost 5 bases and the J gene lost 4 bases, with 38 bases spanning the gap. The CDR3 sequence: CALGPALFLGLLGTPGGDKLIF. CDR3 DNA sequence: TGTGCTCTTGGGCCCGCCCTCTTCCTCGGACTACTGGGGACGCCTGGGGGCGATAAACTCATCTTT.

This clone has only a few counts. A far bigger clonotype differs at one base, so this is likely a read error. Other DNA sequences within the sample encode an identical CDR3. The gene calls are TRDV3 and TRDJ1; D possibly matches TRDD2 or TRDD3 (7 bases each). The J gene was missing in TCRdb and was found by matching the end of the DNA to germline. Germline-derived CDR1 and CDR2 are TVYSNPD and GDNSRS (reference sequence). V was shortened by 5 bases and J by 4 bases, with 29 bases between the two germline ends. This CDR3 has 17 amino acids. This chain's CDR3 is CALISFLPAGGLDKLIF. The CDR3 region has the DNA TGTGCCCTAATTTCCTTCCTGCCGGCTGGGGGCCTCGATAAACTCATCTTT.

As concerns this clone: Translating this DNA gives a protein that differs at residue 21 from the TCRdb one, which belongs to a much larger clone; a read error is likely, and the protein shown is this translation. The chain recombines TRDV1 with TRDJ1; 10 bases align to TRDD3. Here the J gene was assigned by germline matching of the DNA, as TCRdb has none. The CDR3 extends over 25 amino acids. Germline assignment: CDR1 TSWWSYY and CDR2 QGS. For the CDR3, the DNA is TGTGCTCTTGGGGAACTTTTGAGAGGAGCTACTTTACTGGGGGATTACTGGGGGTTCACCAATAAACTCATCTTT. Protein sequence: CALGELLRGATLLGDYWGFTNKLIF.

The CDR3 reads CALGKRLGLPHWGPALTAQLFF. For the CDR3, the DNA is TGTGCTCTTGGAAAAAGATTAGGCCTACCGCACTGGGGTCCCGCTTTGACAGCACAACTCTTCTTT. This chain connects TRDV1 to TRDJ2; TRDD3 matches at 7 bases. TCRdb carries no J gene annotation; the J gene was assigned here by matching the DNA with germline. CDR3 length equals 22 residues. Germline CDR1 and CDR2: TSWWSYY and QGS. With 6 bases clipped from V and 0 bases from J, the junction kept 25 bases outside the gene matches.

Only a few counts were recorded for this clone. A read error is likely here: a far larger clone is one base away. The sample has other DNA sequences that encode this CDR3 too. This chain uses TRDV3 with TRDJ1, with TRDD3 matching over 12 bases. No J gene was available from TCRdb, and it was assigned here by a germline match of the DNA. Looked up from germline, CDR1 is TVYSNPD and CDR2 is GDNSRS (reference sequence). This CDR3 has 21 residues. CDR3 nucleotides: TGTGCCTTTCCGATCCCTCCTAAAGCTGGGGGATACGGAAAGTACACCGACAAACTCATCTTT. Protein product: CAFPIPPKAGGYGKYTDKLIF.

As regards this clone: This likely came from a read error, as a far larger clone is one base away. Other DNA sequences in this specimen translate into the identical CDR3. The chain carries TRAV38-2/DV8 and TRDJ1; 13 bases align to TRDD3. TCRdb records no J gene; here it was assigned by comparing the DNA to germline. CDR1 is TSESDYY, CDR2 QEAYKQQN, per germline. J gave up 7 bases and V 3 bases, and 21 bases lay outside the gene matches. The length of the CDR3 is 20 residues. CDR3 in amino acids: CAYRNKPAYWGIRGAGKLIF. The DNA of the CDR3 is TGTGCTTATAGGAACAAGCCTGCGTACTGGGGGATACGGGGCGCCGGTAAACTCATCTTT.

In its sample, this clone was seen many times. TCRdb's protein for this DNA is that of a much larger clone and differs from the translation at residue 14, likely a read error; the protein shown is the DNA translation. The chain's CDR3 is CASDHKPRIGGYRGADKLIF. DNA for the CDR3: TGTGCCTCCGACCATAAACCCCGTATTGGGGGATACCGCGGTGCCGATAAACTCATCTTT. The chain combines TRDV3 with TRDJ1, with TRDD3 identical over 10 bases. Germline trimming cut 4 bases from V and 3 bases from J; bases unmatched to any gene: 26. The CDR3 is made up of 20 amino acids. Germline V lookup: CDR1 TVYSNPD, CDR2 GDNSRS (reference sequence).

About this clone: A far larger clone is one base from this, pointing to a likely read error. Other DNA sequences within the sample encode an identical CDR3. The genes are TRDV3 and TRDJ1; tentatively, D is TRDD3 (6 bases). In the absence of a J gene in TCRdb, the DNA was matched to germline to assign it here. The ends were cut back, 2 bases at V and 2 bases at J, with 21 bases in the middle. This CDR3 region has 16 residues. In germline, CDR1 is TVYSNPD, CDR2 GDNSRS (reference sequence). CDR3 region: CAFFSGKLGDTDKLIF. Here the CDR3 DNA reads TGTGCCTTTTTCTCCGGAAAACTGGGAGATACCGATAAACTCATCTTT.

This clone was picked up many times. TCRdb pairs this DNA with a much larger clone's protein that differs at residue 4, likely a read error; the protein shown was translated from the DNA. The chain joins TRDV2 to TRDJ1, with D possibly TRDD3 on 6 matching bases. The J gene, absent from TCRdb, was called here by matching the DNA to germline. The CDR3 is made up of 15 amino acids. Per germline, CDR1 GEAIGNYY and CDR2 EKD. Trimming removed 5 bases at V and 10 bases at J, with 25 bases between. CDR3 nucleotides: TGTGCCTGTGGCAACATGGGGGGGGAGGAGAAGAGACTCATCTTT. Amino acid sequence: CACGNMGGEEKRLIF.

This clone was observed a handful of times. The mismatch at residue 4 between this DNA's translation and the TCRdb protein of a much larger clone likely reflects a read error; the protein shown is translated from the DNA. V is TRDV2 and J is TRDJ1; 9 bases align to TRDD3. Because TCRdb records no J gene, it was assigned here through a match of the DNA to germline. V was clipped by 6 bases and J by 1 base; unmatched bases: 8. Germline lookup yields CDR1 GEAIGNYY and CDR2 EKD. The CDR3 totals 15 residues. DNA for the CDR3: TGTGCCTGTAGCCAACTGGGGGAACCCACCGATAAACTCATCTTT. It codes for CACSQLGEPTDKLIF.

Ten or more counts support this clone. The translation of this DNA and the TCRdb protein of a much larger clone differ at residue 13, probably owing to a read error; the protein shown here is translated from the DNA. The chain has TRDV3 and TRDJ1, with D unclear. CDR3 size: 23 residues. Trimming pared 5 bases from V and 0 bases from J, leaving 43 bases between. Germline V CDR1 and CDR2: TVYSNPD, GDNSRS (reference sequence). CDR3 loop: CARRELQPYPIPPKAPYTDKLIF. For the CDR3, the DNA is TGTGCCAGACGAGAACTGCAGCCTTACCCCATCCCCCCCAAAGCCCCGTACACCGATAAACTCATCTTT.

This clone was counted a few times. A far larger clone is only one base removed, so a read error is likely. Other DNA sequences within the sample encode an identical CDR3. As DNA, the CDR3 is TGTGCCTGTGATCCCCTACTGGGGGATAACGGGGCCGATAAACTCATCTTT. Encoded protein: CACDPLLGDNGADKLIF. This chain joins TRDV2 and TRDJ1, with 11 bases that match TRDD3. As TCRdb names no J gene, one was assigned here on the basis of a DNA match to germline. J was trimmed by 3 bases and V by 4 bases; bases with no gene match: 12. CDR3 length equals 17 residues. Germline V gene lookup returns CDR1 GEAIGNYY and CDR2 EKD.